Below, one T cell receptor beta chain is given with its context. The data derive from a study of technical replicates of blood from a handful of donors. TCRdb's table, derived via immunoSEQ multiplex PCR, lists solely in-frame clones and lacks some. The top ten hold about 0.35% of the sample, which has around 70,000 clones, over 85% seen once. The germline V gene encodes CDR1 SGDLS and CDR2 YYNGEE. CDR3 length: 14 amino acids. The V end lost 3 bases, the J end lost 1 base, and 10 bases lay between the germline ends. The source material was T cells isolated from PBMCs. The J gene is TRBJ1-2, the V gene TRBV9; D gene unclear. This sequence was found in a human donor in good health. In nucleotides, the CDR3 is TGTGCCAGCAGCGCTGACAATCTTAACTATGGCTACACCTTC. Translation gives CASSADNLNYGYTF.